This T cell receptor (beta chain) was captured in a study of technical replicates of blood from a handful of donors. The CDR3 is made up of 15 amino acids. The germline gives CDR1 MNHNY, CDR2 SVGAGI (reference sequence). V gave up 6 bases and J gave up 4 bases, with 17 bases separating them. Data came from immunoSEQ multiplex PCR; TCRdb stores just in-frame clones and leaves some out. Among more than 75,000 clones, about 95% were seen once, and the ten largest hold about 0.34%. V and J are TRBV6-6 and TRBJ2-3, with D possibly TRBD1 on 6 matching bases. The specimen sequenced was T cells isolated from PBMCs. This TCR came from a human donor in good health. The CDR3 loop is CASSNGDKEADTQYF. CDR3 nucleotide sequence: TGTGCCAGCAGCAACGGGGACAAAGAGGCAGATACGCAGTATTTT.